One and the same sample provided the 2 T cell receptor beta chains below, sequenced in a study of blood T cell repertoires in COVID-19 (TCRdb year 2020). Library preparation used the immunoSEQ multiplex PCR assay. This is the immuneACCESS table as TCRdb keeps it, with only in-frame sequences that have V and J called. A part of the clones is gone; compared with another copy, unresolved V genes explain less than half, and the rest is unexplained. The table for this sample lists about 35,000 clones; 88% of them were counted only once. The ten largest account for approximately 6.5% of the sample. The source material was peripheral blood. Receptors were obtained from a human donor in a cohort sampled during active COVID-19.

This sequence joins TRBV6-6 and TRBJ1-1; the match to TRBD1 covers 9 bases. Per germline, CDR1 MNHNY and CDR2 SVGAGI (reference sequence). With 0 bases clipped from V and 2 bases from J, the junction kept 4 bases outside the gene matches. The CDR3 consists of 16 residues. For the CDR3, the DNA is TGTGCCAGCAGTTACTCTTGGGACAGGGATAACACTGAAGCTTTCTTT. It codes for CASSYSWDRDNTEAFF.

The V and J genes are TRBV4-2 and TRBJ2-5, with a possible D match to TRBD2 (6 bases). The ends were cut back, 0 bases at V and 3 bases at J, with 11 bases in the middle. The CDR3 totals 15 residues. Germline V gene sequence: CDR1 LGHNA, CDR2 YNFKEQ. The CDR3: CASSQDWGLKETQYF. The CDR3 nucleotides are TGTGCCAGCAGCCAAGATTGGGGACTGAAAGAGACCCAGTACTTC.